This T cell receptor (beta chain) was found in a study of control samples from healthy donors and cancer patients. Sequencing used immunoSEQ multiplex PCR; TCRdb keeps in-frame clones, though not all of them. Of about 18,000 clones in the sample, 84% were seen once. This CDR3 has 11 residues. CDR1 and CDR2 (germline): SGHRS, YFSETQ. V lost 4 bases and J lost 7, with 9 bases in between. In this sample, this clone turned up once. The chain is built from TRBV5-1 and TRBJ2-7; no firm D call. Sequencing was carried out using PBMCs. The sequence came from a woman aged 70-85 years with lung cancer. The DNA for the CDR3 is TGCGCCAGCAGCCCAGCGCGGGAGCAGTACTTC. It encodes CASSPAREQYF.